Listed below are T cell receptor beta chains from one sample, sequenced in a study of PD-1 blockade in classical Hodgkin lymphoma. Assay used: immunoSEQ multiplex PCR; TCRdb lists only in-frame clones, some missing. The sample yields about 12,000 clones, 70% to 90% seen once. The material was peripheral blood mononuclear cells (PBMCs), obtained at baseline. Source of these receptors: a human donor with classical Hodgkin lymphoma. CDR3s include the opening cysteine and the closing phenylalanine or tryptophan.

j_call: TRBJ2-3
v_call: TRBV2
cdr3_aa: CASTREAVVDTQYF

j_call: TRBJ1-1
v_call: TRBV11-2
cdr3_aa: CASSFLVNTEAFF

j_call: TRBJ2-1
v_call: TRBV15
cdr3_aa: CATSSSGTDLYNEQFF

j_call: TRBJ2-7
v_call: TRBV6-5
cdr3_aa: CASSHRERGEQYF

j_call: TRBJ2-5
v_call: TRBV6-5
cdr3_aa: CATALGGSLQETQYF

j_call: TRBJ2-1
v_call: TRBV29-1
cdr3_aa: CSVTRSGRSYNEQFF

j_call: TRBJ1-2
v_call: TRBV29-1
cdr3_aa: CSVLSGTAYGYTF

j_call: TRBJ2-7
v_call: TRBV9
cdr3_aa: CASSVTSGGSYEQYF

j_call: TRBJ2-3
v_call: TRBV5-1
cdr3_aa: CASSLEGQGQGVGASYF

j_call: TRBJ2-1
v_call: TRBV5-8
cdr3_aa: CASSLQGNEQFF

j_call: TRBJ2-7
v_call: TRBV5-1
cdr3_aa: CASSGGAGPSGEQYF

j_call: TRBJ1-1
v_call: TRBV18
cdr3_aa: CASSPGETEAFF

j_call: TRBJ2-1
v_call: TRBV19
cdr3_aa: CASSIVSSYNEQFF

j_call: TRBJ2-7
v_call: TRBV4-1
cdr3_aa: CASSQDALAGTYEQYF

j_call: TRBJ1-1
v_call: TRBV19
cdr3_aa: CASSIVFHGNTEAFF

j_call: TRBJ2-7
v_call: TRBV2
cdr3_aa: CASSGGKGRRRYEQYF

j_call: TRBJ1-5
v_call: TRBV2
cdr3_aa: CASSGGMGGNQPQHF

j_call: TRBJ2-7
v_call: TRBV4-2
cdr3_aa: CASSRQHREMPYEQYF

j_call: TRBJ1-1
v_call: TRBV28
cdr3_aa: CASRVGSTEAFF

j_call: TRBJ2-3
v_call: TRBV4-3
cdr3_aa: CASSQDGGSRGYTDTQYF

j_call: TRBJ2-2
v_call: TRBV2
cdr3_aa: CASSRDREYTGELFF

j_call: TRBJ1-5
v_call: TRBV15
cdr3_aa: CATSRGIGQPQHF

j_call: TRBJ2-6
v_call: TRBV19
cdr3_aa: CASSPPGLGSGANVLTF

j_call: TRBJ2-1
v_call: TRBV15
cdr3_aa: CATSGDLGGGSYNEQFF

j_call: TRBJ2-5
v_call: TRBV28
cdr3_aa: CASSLSRTQYF

j_call: TRBJ1-2
v_call: TRBV6-5
cdr3_aa: CASSSAIGVTF

j_call: TRBJ2-3
v_call: TRBV5-1
cdr3_aa: CASSLEGGMSTDTQYF

j_call: TRBJ2-1
v_call: TRBV4-3
cdr3_aa: CASSQDGLAGGLNEQFF

j_call: TRBJ1-1
v_call: TRBV21-1
cdr3_aa: CASSKALPSVRTEAFF

j_call: TRBJ1-5
v_call: TRBV28
cdr3_aa: CASDWNGNQPQHF

j_call: TRBJ1-2
v_call: TRBV7-3
cdr3_aa: CASSLQGAFF

j_call: TRBJ2-1
v_call: TRBV19
cdr3_aa: CASSGSSGGSYNEQFF

j_call: TRBJ2-5
v_call: TRBV7-8
cdr3_aa: CASSPPSGSKTWETQYF

j_call: TRBJ2-2
v_call: TRBV7-9
cdr3_aa: CASLTLDLGTGELFF

j_call: TRBJ1-3
v_call: TRBV7-9
cdr3_aa: CASSSQGGNTIYF